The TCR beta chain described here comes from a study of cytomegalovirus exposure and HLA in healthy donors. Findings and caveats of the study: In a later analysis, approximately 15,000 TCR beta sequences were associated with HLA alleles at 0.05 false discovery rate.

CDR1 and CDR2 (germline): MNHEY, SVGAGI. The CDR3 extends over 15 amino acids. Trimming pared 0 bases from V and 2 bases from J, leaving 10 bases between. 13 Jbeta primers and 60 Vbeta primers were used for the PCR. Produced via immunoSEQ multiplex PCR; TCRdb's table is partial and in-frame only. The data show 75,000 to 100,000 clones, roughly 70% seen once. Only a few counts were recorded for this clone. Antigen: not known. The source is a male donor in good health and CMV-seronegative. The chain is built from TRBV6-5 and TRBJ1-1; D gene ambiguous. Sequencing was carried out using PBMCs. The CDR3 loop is CASSYSGLINTEAFF. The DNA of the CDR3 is TGTGCCAGCAGTTACTCTGGGCTGATTAACACTGAAGCTTTCTTT.